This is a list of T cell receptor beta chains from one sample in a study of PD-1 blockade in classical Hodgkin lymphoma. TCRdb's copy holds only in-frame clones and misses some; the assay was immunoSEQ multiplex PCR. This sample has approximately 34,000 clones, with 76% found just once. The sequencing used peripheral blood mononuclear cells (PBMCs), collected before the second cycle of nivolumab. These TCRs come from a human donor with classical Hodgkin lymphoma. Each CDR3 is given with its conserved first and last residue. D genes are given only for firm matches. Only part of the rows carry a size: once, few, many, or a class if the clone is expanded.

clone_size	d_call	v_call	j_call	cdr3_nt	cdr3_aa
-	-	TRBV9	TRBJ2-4	TGTGCCAGCAGCGCGTCCAGTGCCAAAAACATTCAGTACTTC	CASSASSAKNIQYF
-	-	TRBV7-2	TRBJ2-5	TGTGCCAGCAGCTTAGCGCCGGTCCGGGGCGGGGAGACCCAGTACTTC	CASSLAPVRGGETQYF
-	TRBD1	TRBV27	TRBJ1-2	TGTGCCAGCAGTCCAGAGACAGGGGGCTATGGCTACACCTTC	CASSPETGGYGYTF
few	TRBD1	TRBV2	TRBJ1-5	TGTGCCAGCAGTTCTGGACAGGGAGGTCAGCCCCAGCATTTT	CASSSGQGGQPQHF
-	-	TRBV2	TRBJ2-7	TGTGCCAGCAGTCTTGACACGTACGAGCAGTACTTC	CASSLDTYEQYF
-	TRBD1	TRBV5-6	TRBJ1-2	TGTGCCAGCAGCCCGGGACAGGGCTTTTCCTACACCTTC	CASSPGQGFSYTF
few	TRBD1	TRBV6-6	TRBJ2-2	TGTGCCAGCAAAAGGACAGGGGGTTGGACCGGGGAGCTGTTTTTT	CASKRTGGWTGELFF
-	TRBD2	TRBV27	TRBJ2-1	TGTGCCAGCAAAAAGGGAGGGAGCTCCTACAATGAGCAGTTCTTC	CASKKGGSSYNEQFF
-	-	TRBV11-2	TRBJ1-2	TGTGCCAGCAGCTTAGCTCGTGTACCAGACAACTATGGCTACACCTTC	CASSLARVPDNYGYTF
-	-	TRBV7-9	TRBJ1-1	TGTGCCAGCAGCCCGATCGACCACACTGAAGCTTTCTTT	CASSPIDHTEAFF
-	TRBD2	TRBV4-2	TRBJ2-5	TGTGCCAGCAGCCAGGGGGGGGACCAAGAGACCCAGTACTTC	CASSQGGDQETQYF
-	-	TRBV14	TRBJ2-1	TGTGCCAGCAGCCCGAGGTTGTCATACAATGAGCAGTTCTTC	CASSPRLSYNEQFF
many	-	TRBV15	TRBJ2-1	TGTGCCACCAGCAGAGCCCCACTGGAGGTCGCACGGAATGAGCAGTTCTTC	CATSRAPLEVARNEQFF
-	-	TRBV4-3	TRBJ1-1	TGCGCCAGCAGCCAAGATCAGGGCAGCCTAATCGGGGGGAACACTGAAGCTTTCTTT	CASSQDQGSLIGGNTEAFF
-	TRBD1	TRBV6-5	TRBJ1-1	TGTGCCAGCAGCCGGACAGGGAACACTGAAGCTTTCTTT	CASSRTGNTEAFF
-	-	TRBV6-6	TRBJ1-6	TGTGCCAGCAGTTACGCCGGGACACTCAATTCACCCCTCCACTTT	CASSYAGTLNSPLHF
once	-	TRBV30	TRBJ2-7	TGTGCCTGGAACCTGGGGGGATCCACCTACGAGCAGTACTTC	CAWNLGGSTYEQYF
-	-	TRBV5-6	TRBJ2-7	TGTGCCAGCACCTTGAACTACGAGCAGTACTTC	CASTLNYEQYF
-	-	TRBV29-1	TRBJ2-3	TGCAGCGTTGTTAAGGCAGGGGGGGATACGCAGTATTTT	CSVVKAGGDTQYF
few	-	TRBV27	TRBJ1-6	TGTGCCAGCAGTGTCATACCTAATTCACCCCTCCACTTT	CASSVIPNSPLHF
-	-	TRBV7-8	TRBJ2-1	TGTGCCAGCAGCTTAGTAGGGGGGCAAGGCAATGAGCAGTTCTTC	CASSLVGGQGNEQFF
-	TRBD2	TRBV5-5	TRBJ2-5	TGTGCCAGCAGCCCCTCGGGGGGTCAAGAGACCCAGTACTTC	CASSPSGGQETQYF
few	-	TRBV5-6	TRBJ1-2	TGTGCCAGCAGCGGGCCCGACAAGCATGGCTACACCTTC	CASSGPDKHGYTF
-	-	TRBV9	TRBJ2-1	TGTGCCAGCAGCGTATCCCCCACAGGGTTGGATGAGCAGTTCTTC	CASSVSPTGLDEQFF
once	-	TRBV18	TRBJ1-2	TGTGCCAGCTCACCGCAGCACAGGCCACAGTATTATGGCTACACCTTC	CASSPQHRPQYYGYTF
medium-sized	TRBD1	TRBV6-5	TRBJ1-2	TGTGCCAGCACCTACAGAGGGACAGGGGATGGCTACACCTTC	CASTYRGTGDGYTF
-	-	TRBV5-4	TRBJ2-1	TGTGCCAGCAGCTTGGATCGAGACAATGAGCAGTTCTTC	CASSLDRDNEQFF
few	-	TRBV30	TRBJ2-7	TGTGCCTGGGCCCGACAGGCCGGTCACGAGCAGTACTTC	CAWARQAGHEQYF
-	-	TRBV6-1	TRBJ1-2	TGTGCCAGCAGTGTAGAAGTCTCGGGGGGCAACTATGGCTACACCTTC	CASSVEVSGGNYGYTF
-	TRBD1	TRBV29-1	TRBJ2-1	TGCAGCGTTGAAGAGGCCGGACAGGGGGACTACAATGAGCAGTTCTTC	CSVEEAGQGDYNEQFF
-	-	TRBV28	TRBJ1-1	TGTGCCAGCAGTTTAGAGGCACTGAACACTGAAGCTTTCTTT	CASSLEALNTEAFF
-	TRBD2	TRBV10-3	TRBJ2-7	TGTGCCAGCGGGGGTCAAGGCTACGAGCAGTACTTC	CASGGQGYEQYF
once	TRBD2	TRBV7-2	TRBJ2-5	TGTGCCAGCAGCCCGGGACTAGCTCAAGAGACCCAGTACTTC	CASSPGLAQETQYF
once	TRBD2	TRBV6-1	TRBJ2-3	TGTGCCAGCAGAAGCGGGGGAGTAGATACGCAGTATTTT	CASRSGGVDTQYF
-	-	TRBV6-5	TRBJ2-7	TGTGCCAGCAGTTACGCGACAGCCTACGAGCAGTACTTC	CASSYATAYEQYF
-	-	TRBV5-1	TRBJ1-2	TGCGCCAGCAGGGGGGATGGCTACACCTTC	CASRGDGYTF
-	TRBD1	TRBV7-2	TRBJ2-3	TGTGCCAGCAGCTCTGACAGGGAAGATACGCAGTATTTT	CASSSDREDTQYF
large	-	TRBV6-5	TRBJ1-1	TGTGCCATAGGGCACTTGAACACTGAAGCTTTCTTT	CAIGHLNTEAFF
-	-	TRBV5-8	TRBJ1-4	TGTGCCAGCAGCTTGATGTTGACTAATGAAAAACTGTTTTTT	CASSLMLTNEKLFF
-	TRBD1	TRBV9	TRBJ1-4	TGTGCCAGCAGCGTTTCCCATGGACAGGGAATTGAGGAAAAACTGTTTTTT	CASSVSHGQGIEEKLFF
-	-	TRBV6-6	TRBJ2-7	TGTGCCAGCAGTTACGGAGGACAGAGCTACGAGCAGTACTTC	CASSYGGQSYEQYF
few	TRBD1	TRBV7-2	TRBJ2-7	TGTGCCAGCAGCTTAGGAGGGGACAGTGCATCTTACGAGCAGTACTTC	CASSLGGDSASYEQYF
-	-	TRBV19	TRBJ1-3	TGTGCCAGTAGTAGGGGCGACTCTGGAAACACCATATATTTT	CASSRGDSGNTIYF
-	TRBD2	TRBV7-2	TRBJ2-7	TGTGCCAGCAGCCACGGACTAGCGGGCGGCGAGCAGTACTTC	CASSHGLAGGEQYF
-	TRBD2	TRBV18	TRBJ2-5	TGTGCCAGCTCACGGACTAGCGGGGGACAAGAGACCCAGTACTTC	CASSRTSGGQETQYF
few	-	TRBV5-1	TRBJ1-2	TGCGCCAGCAGCTTGGGACAGCTCTATGGCTACACCTTC	CASSLGQLYGYTF
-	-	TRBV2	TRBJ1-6	TGTGCCAGCACTAAGGACAGTTTATTCTCACCCCTCCACTTT	CASTKDSLFSPLHF
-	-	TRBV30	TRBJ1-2	TGTGCCTGGAGTGTTGGGGGGACCGCTAACTATGGCTACACCTTC	CAWSVGGTANYGYTF
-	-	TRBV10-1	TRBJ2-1	TGCGCCAGCAGTGAAGGGGTCTACAATGAGCAGTTCTTC	CASSEGVYNEQFF
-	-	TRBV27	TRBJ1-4	TGTGCCAGCCGGATAAGGGGGATAAATGAAAAACTGTTTTTT	CASRIRGINEKLFF